This TCR beta chain was found in a study of blood T cell repertoires in COVID-19. The method was immunoSEQ multiplex PCR; TCRdb's version includes in-frame clones alone and lacks a portion of them. Of approximately 100,000 clones listed, nearly 90% are singletons. This receptor was identified in a woman in her sixties with acute or convalescent COVID-19. The material sequenced was peripheral blood.

The CDR3 loop reads CASRLCGLIAPDSYNSPLHF. DNA for the CDR3: TGTGCAAGTCGCTTATGCGGTCTAATCGCTCCTGACTCCTATAATTCACCCCTCCACTTT. The chain joins TRBV12-2 to TRBJ1-6. TRBV12-2 is an annotated pseudogene. This CDR3 is 20 amino acids long.